This T cell receptor (beta chain) comes out of a study of breast tumors, draining lymph nodes, adjacent tissues. A single record per CDR3 protein comes from TCRdb applying MiXCR to the multiplex PCR reads. The table lists about 300,000 distinct CDR3 sequences, more than 30% of them singletons. Trimming stripped 2 bases from V and 8 bases from J, with 12 bases between. Germline-derived CDR1 and CDR2 are KGHSH and LQKENI. The CDR3 sequence is 13 residues long. Samples came from axillary lymph nodes draining the breast cancer. Study outcomes and limitations: Most tumor T cells seemingly derive from lymph node, then expand in tumor. Compared with lymph nodes, tumors were less diverse; compared with nontumor tissue, more. Tumor T cell lymph node origin was a supported hypothesis, not proven.

This clonotype was seen many times. Its matching antigen is unknown. This chain connects TRBV18 to TRBJ1-2; D uncertain. Material for sequencing was axillary lymph node tissue. The TCR comes from a female donor with breast cancer. Some clones in this sample may be carry-over from other donors' samples. The CDR3 reads CASSPGSGKGYTF. CDR3 DNA sequence: TGTGCCAGCTCACCAGGATCTGGGAAAGGCTACACCTTC.